The 26 T cell receptor beta chains reported below all come from one sample, sequenced in a study of cytotoxic CD8 clonotypes in ibrutinib-treated CLL. Sequencing was performed with immunoSEQ multiplex PCR; in TCRdb, only in-frame clones are kept and a portion is missing. The table shows some 300,000 clones, with more than 65% occurring only once. Sample: PBMCs, taken before ibrutinib treatment. Every receptor here comes from a human donor with chronic lymphocytic leukemia.

The V and J genes are TRBV6-5 and TRBJ2-7, with a weak D call TRBD1 (6 bases). Trimming left V 2 bases short and J 2 bases short, with 16 bases between. CDR1 and CDR2 (germline): MNHEY, SVGAGI. The CDR3 has 16 residues. CDR3 sequence: CASSYTSGDTAYEQYF. The DNA for the CDR3 is TGTGCCAGCAGTTACACCTCCGGGGACACTGCCTACGAGCAGTACTTC.

The CDR3 reads CASSLYEWGIQETQYF. The CDR3 bases are TGTGCCAGCAGCTTATACGAATGGGGCATCCAAGAGACCCAGTACTTC. The chain combines TRBV7-9 with TRBJ2-5; TRBD1 might be the D (5 bases). The germline V and J ends were trimmed by 2 bases and 1 base, with 14 bases remaining between them. Germline lookup yields CDR1 SEHNR and CDR2 FQNEAQ (reference sequence). This CDR3 is built from 16 residues.

This chain joins TRBV6-5 and TRBJ2-1; 13 nucleotides align to TRBD2. Losses at the gene ends were 6 bases for V and 9 bases for J; bases not matched to a gene: 5. The CDR3 runs 14 residues. Per the germline V gene, CDR1 is MNHEY and CDR2 is SVGAGI. Here the CDR3 DNA reads TGTGCCAGCAGCCTGACTAGCGGGGGGTCTGAGCAGTTCTTC. This codes for CASSLTSGGSEQFF.

V usage is TRBV4-1 and J usage is TRBJ2-4; D is possibly TRBD1 or TRBD2 (6 bases each). This CDR3 spans 16 amino acids. Looked up from germline, CDR1 is MGHRA and CDR2 is YSYEKL. With 1 base removed from V and 2 bases from J, the gap between germline ends came to 12 bases. CDR3 DNA sequence: TGCGCCAGCAGCCAAGGGGGGGCTTGGTCCAAAAACATTCAGTACTTC. This translates into CASSQGGAWSKNIQYF.

V and J are TRBV7-2 and TRBJ2-5; 7 bases are a match to TRBD2. J lost 2 bases, V lost 2 bases, and 5 bases had no gene match. This CDR3 spans 15 amino acids. Germline V CDR1 and CDR2: SGHTA, FQGNSA. Written as DNA, the CDR3 is TGTGCCAGCAGCTTATTCACTAGCGAGCAAGAGACCCAGTACTTC. Translated: CASSLFTSEQETQYF.

The chain employs TRBV7-7 and TRBJ2-2, with 7 bases fitting TRBD2. V trimming: 6 bases; J trimming: 0 bases; junction bases outside the gene matches: 7. Germline CDR1 is SSHAT and CDR2 is FNYEAQ (reference sequence). The CDR3 length is 16 residues. CDR3 coding DNA: TGTGCCAGCAGTCAACTCGGGAGGCCGAACACCGGGGAGCTGTTTTTT. Translating it yields CASSQLGRPNTGELFF.

This sequence joins TRBV7-2 and TRBJ2-7; 7 bases fit TRBD1. CDR1 and CDR2 from the germline V gene are SGHTA and FQGNSA. V was pared by 7 bases and J by 7 bases, with 16 bases of the junction left unmatched. The CDR3 runs to 15 residues. CDR3 nucleotide sequence: TGTGCCAGCACCTTTTCCGGGACAGTGAGTAGGGAGCAGTACTTC. It encodes CASTFSGTVSREQYF.

This chain links TRBV30 with TRBJ1-2; 9 bases are shared with TRBD1. The CDR3 extends over 13 amino acids. Germline V lookup: CDR1 GTSNPN, CDR2 SVGIG (reference sequence). The trim removed 2 bases at V and 8 bases at J, leaving 6 bases unmatched. The CDR3 region has the DNA TGTGCCTGGAGTATACAGGGGGCAGGAGGCTACACCTTC. Amino acid sequence: CAWSIQGAGGYTF.

The V gene is TRBV6-1, the J gene TRBJ2-7; D call uncertain. Germline lookup yields CDR1 MNHNS and CDR2 SASEGT. CDR3 length: 13 residues. Trimming took 4 bases from V and 1 from J, leaving 8 bases between them. CDR3 in DNA: TGTGCCAGCAGTGGCCTTACGTCCTACGAGCAGTACTTC. It is translated as CASSGLTSYEQYF.

The rearrangement joins TRBV28 to TRBJ1-5; 7 bases align to TRBD1. Germline CDR1 and CDR2: MDHEN and SYDVKM. The CDR3 extends over 15 amino acids. The V and J ends lost 6 bases and 6 bases, in that order; junction bases with no gene match: 11. CDR3 DNA sequence: TGTGCCAGCAGCTCTCACTCAGGGGGGACTCAGCCCCAGCATTTT. It encodes CASSSHSGGTQPQHF.

This chain joins TRBV5-4 and TRBJ2-4; D may be TRBD1 (6 bases). Deletions cut 4 bases from V and 0 bases from J, with 11 bases between. The germline CDR1 and CDR2 sequences are SGHNT and YYREEE (reference sequence). There are 15 residues in the CDR3. DNA for the CDR3: TGTGCCAGCAGCAACAGGACAGTAGCCAAAAACATTCAGTACTTC. It specifies CASSNRTVAKNIQYF.

The chain employs TRBV18 and TRBJ2-7; the match to TRBD1 covers 9 bases. Germline V gives CDR1 KGHSH, CDR2 LQKENI. V dropped 4 bases and J dropped 4; count of bases not matched to a gene: 5. The CDR3 runs 14 residues. In DNA, the CDR3 is TGTGCCAGCTCACGGGACAGGGTTCCTTACGAGCAGTACTTC. Translation gives CASSRDRVPYEQYF.

The chain links TRBV7-6 to TRBJ2-7; possibly TRBD2 for D (6 bases). This CDR3 contains 15 residues. Germline V lookup: CDR1 SGHVS, CDR2 FNYEAQ. The germline V and J ends were trimmed by 1 base and 4 bases, with 14 bases remaining between them. In nucleotides, the CDR3 is TGTGCCAGCAGCTTAGTGGGGCGGGGTTCGTACGAGCAGTACTTC. It specifies CASSLVGRGSYEQYF.

CDR3 residues: CASSPRTESSYNEQFF. CDR3 bases: TGTGCCAGCAGCCCTCGGACGGAGAGCTCCTACAATGAGCAGTTCTTC. The chain is built from TRBV7-2 and TRBJ2-1; D uncertain. Germline assignment: CDR1 SGHTA and CDR2 FQGNSA. CDR3 length equals 16 residues. Trimming removed 5 bases at V and 0 bases at J, with 14 bases between.

This clone was seen a handful of times. The chain employs TRBV4-2 and TRBJ1-2; D call uncertain. V lost 5 bases and J 1 base, leaving 11 bases between the germline ends. CDR3 size: 14 residues. Germline loops: CDR1 LGHNA, CDR2 YNFKEQ. DNA of the CDR3: TGTGCCAGCAGCAGGTCCGGATTTAACTATGGCTACACCTTC. It is translated as CASSRSGFNYGYTF.

About this clone: A junction end diverges from the germline sequence, so it may reflect a read error. The chain employs TRBV5-6 and TRBJ1-2; the match to TRBD1 covers 10 bases. The length of the CDR3 is 12 residues. Looked up from germline, CDR1 is SGHDT and CDR2 is YYEEEE. CDR3 region: CASSLGQGARNF. The CDR3 DNA is TGTGCCAGCAGCTTGGGACAGGGGGCGAGAAACTTC.

This clone was found a few times. V is TRBV28 and J is TRBJ1-2, with a tentative D call TRBD1 (6 bases). This CDR3 spans 15 amino acids. CDR1 MDHEN and CDR2 SYDVKM come from the germline V gene. With 4 bases removed from V and 4 bases from J, the gap between germline ends came to 16 bases. The DNA of the CDR3 is TGTGCCAGCAGTTCCCGCCCGGACAGAATCTATGGCTACACCTTC. It translates to CASSSRPDRIYGYTF.

This chain links TRBV7-9 with TRBJ1-2; the D is unclear. Germline V gene data show CDR1 as SEHNR and CDR2 as FQNEAQ (reference sequence). Trimming removed 1 base at V and 8 bases at J, with 14 bases between. This CDR3 has 14 residues. CDR3 DNA: TGTGCCAGCAGCTTAGGGTCCGGGCTTCAGGGCTACACCTTC. This sequence encodes CASSLGSGLQGYTF.

The rearrangement links TRBV28 to TRBJ2-7, with 12 bases lining up with TRBD2. Germline CDR1 is MDHEN and CDR2 is SYDVKM. The CDR3 loop spans 15 amino acids. V trimming: 3 bases; J trimming: 3 bases; junction bases outside the gene matches: 3. CDR3 nucleotides: TGTGCCAGCAGTTTCCGACTAGCGGGAGACTACGAGCAGTACTTC. Protein sequence: CASSFRLAGDYEQYF.

The J gene is TRBJ2-3, the V gene TRBV18, with D unresolved. The V end lost 2 bases, the J end lost 0 bases, and 18 bases lay between the germline ends. The CDR3 is 18 amino acids. Germline V gives CDR1 KGHSH, CDR2 LQKENI. DNA of the CDR3: TGTGCCAGCTCACCAAGGGTGCCGGGCGGTTTAAGCACAGATACGCAGTATTTT. This translates into CASSPRVPGGLSTDTQYF.

J is TRBJ1-1 and V is TRBV10-1; a weak D match, TRBD1 (5 bases). V dropped 6 bases and J dropped 4 bases, with 12 bases sitting between them. Germline assignment: CDR1 WNHNN and CDR2 SYGVQD (reference sequence). The CDR3 has 13 residues. The CDR3 nucleotides read TGCGCCAGCAGCCGAGACAGTGGCACTGAAGCTTTCTTT. Translated: CASSRDSGTEAFF.

The chain uses TRBV7-2 and TRBJ2-1, with D perhaps TRBD2 (6 bases). Germline CDR1 reads SGHTA; CDR2 reads FQGNSA. This CDR3 comprises 15 residues. V gave up 1 base and J gave up 1 base, with 8 bases separating them. The CDR3 sequence: CASSLDGGSYNEQFF. In DNA form, the CDR3 reads TGTGCCAGCAGCTTAGACGGAGGGTCCTACAATGAGCAGTTCTTC.

The rearrangement links TRBV28 to TRBJ2-7, with D uncertain. V was trimmed by 5 bases and J by 9 bases, leaving 17 bases between them. This CDR3 is 13 amino acids long. CDR1 is MDHEN, CDR2 SYDVKM, per germline. The CDR3 region is CASSVSILAGQYF. The CDR3 bases are TGTGCCAGCAGTGTATCAATCCTGGCCGGGCAGTACTTC. The full variable domain, rest sourced from reference TRBV28 and TRBJ2-7, is DVKVTQSSRYLVKRTGEKVFLECVQDMDHENMFWYRQDPGLGLRLIYFSYDVKMKEKGDIPEGYSVSREKKERFSLILESASTNQTSMYLCASSVSILAGQYFGPGTRLTVT.

J is TRBJ2-3 and V is TRBV9, with TRBD2 matching 11 bases. V shed 3 bases and J 2 bases; nucleotides not matched to a gene: 5. CDR3 length equals 16 residues. Germline CDR1 is SGDLS and CDR2 is YYNGEE. The CDR3 bases are TGTGCCAGCAGCGGGCTAGCGGGAGGAATCACAGATACGCAGTATTTT. Its translation is CASSGLAGGITDTQYF.

The genes are TRBV19 and TRBJ1-5; tentatively, D is TRBD1 (6 bases). This CDR3 comprises 13 residues. Germline-derived CDR1 and CDR2 are LNHDA and SQIVND (reference sequence). The ends were cut back, 3 bases at V and 5 bases at J, with 8 bases in the middle. CDR3 sequence reads: CASSMDRYQPQHF. The CDR3 nucleotides are TGTGCCAGTAGTATGGACAGATATCAGCCCCAGCATTTT.

This clone was seen once. J is TRBJ2-2 and V is TRBV9, with D possibly being TRBD1 or TRBD2 (6 bases each). CDR3 size: 15 residues. Germline V gene lookup returns CDR1 SGDLS and CDR2 YYNGEE. The V and J ends lost 5 bases and 1 base respectively, with 12 bases between them. CDR3 bases: TGTGCCAGCAGGGGGGCTAGCGTGAACACCGGGGAGCTGTTTTTT. Protein: CASRGASVNTGELFF.